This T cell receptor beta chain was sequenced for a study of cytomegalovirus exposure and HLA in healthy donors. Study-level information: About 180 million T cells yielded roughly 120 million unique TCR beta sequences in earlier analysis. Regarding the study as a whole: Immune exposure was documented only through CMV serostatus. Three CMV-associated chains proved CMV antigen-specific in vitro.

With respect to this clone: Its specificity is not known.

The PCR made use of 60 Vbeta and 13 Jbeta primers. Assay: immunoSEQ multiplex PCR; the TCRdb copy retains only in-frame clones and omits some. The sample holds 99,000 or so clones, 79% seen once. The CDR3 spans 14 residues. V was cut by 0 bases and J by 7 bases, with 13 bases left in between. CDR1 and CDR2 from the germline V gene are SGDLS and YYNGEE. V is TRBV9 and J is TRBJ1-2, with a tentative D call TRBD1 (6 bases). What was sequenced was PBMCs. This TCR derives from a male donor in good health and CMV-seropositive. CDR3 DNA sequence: TGTGCCAGCAGCGTAGCTACAGGGTCGGGTGGCTACACCTTC. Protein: CASSVATGSGGYTF.